A selection of T cell receptor beta chains follows, all from one sample in a study of blood T cell repertoires in COVID-19. Assay used: immunoSEQ multiplex PCR; TCRdb lists only in-frame clones, some missing. The sample yields approximately 91,000 clones, about 77% seen once. The sample comprised peripheral blood. All receptors derive from a woman over 75 with acute or convalescent COVID-19. Both conserved end residues are part of each CDR3. A D gene is named only where the DNA matches it firmly. Size tells how often a clone was seen (once, few, many) or the class of an expanded clone, and some rows leave it out.

v_call: TRBV5-4; d_call: TRBD2; clone_size: NA; j_call: TRBJ2-5; cdr3_nt: TGTGCCAGCAGCTTAGGTTCGGCGGGGGGGCCGGCAAGGACCCAGTACTTC; cdr3_aa: CASSLGSAGGPARTQYF
v_call: TRBV7-2; d_call: NA; clone_size: NA; j_call: TRBJ2-3; cdr3_nt: TGTGCCAGCAGCCTTACCGGACTGGAGTCAGATACGCAGTATTTT; cdr3_aa: CASSLTGLESDTQYF
v_call: TRBV7-2; d_call: TRBD1; clone_size: NA; j_call: TRBJ1-1; cdr3_nt: TGTGCCAGCAGCTTAGGAGGCCCCGACAGGGGGAACACTGAAGCTTTCTTT; cdr3_aa: CASSLGGPDRGNTEAFF
v_call: TRBV11-2; d_call: TRBD1; clone_size: few; j_call: TRBJ2-7; cdr3_nt: TGTGCCAGCAGCTTTCTTTCCGGGACAGGGGGACCCCCCTACGAGCAGTACTTC; cdr3_aa: CASSFLSGTGGPPYEQYF
v_call: TRBV5-1; d_call: NA; clone_size: NA; j_call: TRBJ1-4; cdr3_nt: TGCGCCAGCAGCCGAAGCCTCAATGAAAAACTGTTTTTT; cdr3_aa: CASSRSLNEKLFF
v_call: TRBV7-9; d_call: NA; clone_size: NA; j_call: TRBJ1-6; cdr3_nt: TGTGCCAGCAGCTTAGCGGGACTGAATAATTCACCCCTCCACTTT; cdr3_aa: CASSLAGLNNSPLHF
v_call: TRBV6-6; d_call: NA; clone_size: NA; j_call: TRBJ1-1; cdr3_nt: TGTGCCAGCGGCCGGGGGGACACTGAAGCTTTCTTT; cdr3_aa: CASGRGDTEAFF
v_call: TRBV27; d_call: NA; clone_size: NA; j_call: TRBJ2-7; cdr3_nt: TGTGCCAGCAGTTGGGGGGGGGCCAACGAGCAGTACTTC; cdr3_aa: CASSWGGANEQYF
v_call: TRBV10-3; d_call: NA; clone_size: once; j_call: TRBJ2-1; cdr3_nt: TGTGCCATCCAGGGGGGCCTTGGCAATGAGCAGTTCTTC; cdr3_aa: CAIQGGLGNEQFF
v_call: TRBV7-9; d_call: TRBD2; clone_size: NA; j_call: TRBJ2-1; cdr3_nt: TGTGCCAGCAGCCTATTCAGGACTAGCGGGCTTGGTGAGCAGTTCTTC; cdr3_aa: CASSLFRTSGLGEQFF
v_call: TRBV7-7; d_call: TRBD2; clone_size: NA; j_call: TRBJ2-3; cdr3_nt: TGTGCTAGCAGCGTCGGGGTAGCGGGGGAAGATACGCAGTATTTT; cdr3_aa: CASSVGVAGEDTQYF
v_call: TRBV5-1; d_call: TRBD1; clone_size: few; j_call: TRBJ1-2; cdr3_nt: TGCGCCAGCAGCCCCTCCGGGACAGTTTATGGCTACACCTTC; cdr3_aa: CASSPSGTVYGYTF
v_call: TRBV7-2; d_call: NA; clone_size: once; j_call: TRBJ2-5; cdr3_nt: TGTGCCAGCAGCCCCCCCGGGGGACAAGAGACCCAGTACTTC; cdr3_aa: CASSPPGGQETQYF
v_call: TRBV6-5; d_call: NA; clone_size: NA; j_call: TRBJ1-6; cdr3_nt: TGTGCCATTACGAGGGTGGGTAATTCACCCCTCCACTTT; cdr3_aa: CAITRVGNSPLHF
v_call: TRBV11-2; d_call: NA; clone_size: NA; j_call: TRBJ2-5; cdr3_nt: TGTGCCAGCAGCTTCCCGGAAGGGGCCCAGTACTTC; cdr3_aa: CASSFPEGAQYF
v_call: TRBV6-6; d_call: NA; clone_size: NA; j_call: TRBJ1-1; cdr3_nt: TGTGCCAGCAGTTACTTGACAGGGAACACTGAAGCTTTCTTT; cdr3_aa: CASSYLTGNTEAFF
v_call: TRBV30; d_call: TRBD1; clone_size: NA; j_call: TRBJ1-5; cdr3_nt: TGTGCCTGGAGCTCCGACAGGGGGAGACAGCCCCAGCATTTT; cdr3_aa: CAWSSDRGRQPQHF
v_call: TRBV4-3; d_call: TRBD1; clone_size: NA; j_call: TRBJ1-3; cdr3_nt: TGCGCCAGCAGCCAAGGGACAGGAGCGTCAGGAAACACCATATATTTT; cdr3_aa: CASSQGTGASGNTIYF
v_call: TRBV10-3; d_call: NA; clone_size: few; j_call: TRBJ1-4; cdr3_nt: TGTGCCATCAGTGGTGGTAATTTCGGGGGTGAAAAACTGTTTTTT; cdr3_aa: CAISGGNFGGEKLFF
v_call: TRBV11-2; d_call: TRBD1; clone_size: NA; j_call: TRBJ1-1; cdr3_nt: TGTGCCAGCAGCTCGGGACAGTTCCTGAACACTGAAGCTTTCTTT; cdr3_aa: CASSSGQFLNTEAFF
v_call: TRBV28; d_call: TRBD1; clone_size: NA; j_call: TRBJ1-3; cdr3_nt: TGTGCCAGCAGTAGTGGACAGGGCGTCTCTGGAAACACCATATATTTT; cdr3_aa: CASSSGQGVSGNTIYF
v_call: TRBV11-2; d_call: NA; clone_size: few; j_call: TRBJ1-1; cdr3_nt: TGTGCCAGCAGCTTAGATACAGGGCTGGAAGCTTTCTTT; cdr3_aa: CASSLDTGLEAFF
v_call: TRBV6-2/TRBV6-3; d_call: NA; clone_size: NA; j_call: TRBJ2-5; cdr3_nt: TGTGCCAGCAGTTACTCAGGGGGGGGGCACCAAGAGACCCAGTACTTC; cdr3_aa: CASSYSGGGHQETQYF
v_call: TRBV27; d_call: TRBD1; clone_size: NA; j_call: TRBJ2-1; cdr3_nt: TGTGCCAGCAGTTTTGCCCATAGAGGGGGCTTAGGGACGAATGAGCAGTTCTTC; cdr3_aa: CASSFAHRGGLGTNEQFF
v_call: TRBV7-2; d_call: NA; clone_size: NA; j_call: TRBJ2-3; cdr3_nt: TGTGCCAGCAGCTTAGGGGCGTGGTCGGATACGCAGTATTTT; cdr3_aa: CASSLGAWSDTQYF
v_call: TRBV28; d_call: NA; clone_size: NA; j_call: TRBJ1-2; cdr3_nt: TGTGCCAGCAGTTTGGCGGTCCCCGCCTGGGGCTACACCTTC; cdr3_aa: CASSLAVPAWGYTF
v_call: TRBV6-5; d_call: TRBD2; clone_size: NA; j_call: TRBJ2-2; cdr3_nt: TGTGCCAGCTGTTGGGGAGGGACGAACACCGGGGAGCTGTTTTTT; cdr3_aa: CASCWGGTNTGELFF
v_call: TRBV18; d_call: NA; clone_size: NA; j_call: TRBJ2-7; cdr3_nt: TGTGCCAGCTCACCAGAGACAGGCTCCTACGAGCAGTACTTC; cdr3_aa: CASSPETGSYEQYF
v_call: TRBV18; d_call: NA; clone_size: NA; j_call: TRBJ1-2; cdr3_nt: TGTGCCAGCTCACCAGCCCGGGGGATTAACTATGGCTACACCTTC; cdr3_aa: CASSPARGINYGYTF
v_call: TRBV7-8; d_call: TRBD1; clone_size: NA; j_call: TRBJ1-2; cdr3_nt: TGTGCCAGCAGCTCTGGACCCGGGACAGTTGGCTACACCTTC; cdr3_aa: CASSSGPGTVGYTF
v_call: TRBV23-1; d_call: NA; clone_size: NA; j_call: TRBJ2-2; cdr3_nt: TGCGCCAGCAGTCAACGGGACACTAAGAACACCGGGGAGCTGTTTTTT; cdr3_aa: CASSQRDTKNTGELFF
v_call: TRBV4-3; d_call: TRBD2; clone_size: NA; j_call: TRBJ2-6; cdr3_nt: TGCGCCAGCAGCCTATACCTGGGGGGGTCTGGGGCCAACGTCCTGACTTTC; cdr3_aa: CASSLYLGGSGANVLTF
v_call: TRBV19; d_call: TRBD2; clone_size: once; j_call: TRBJ2-1; cdr3_nt: TGTGCCAGTAGTATATTGCTAGCGGGAGTCTATGAGCAGTTCTTC; cdr3_aa: CASSILLAGVYEQFF
v_call: TRBV7-9; d_call: TRBD1; clone_size: NA; j_call: TRBJ1-2; cdr3_nt: TGTGCCAGCAGCTTCGGAGACAGGGGGTCTAACTATGGCTACACCTTC; cdr3_aa: CASSFGDRGSNYGYTF
v_call: TRBV27; d_call: NA; clone_size: NA; j_call: TRBJ1-3; cdr3_nt: TGTGCCAGCAGTTTCCGCGAGGGGGACACCATATATTTT; cdr3_aa: CASSFREGDTIYF
v_call: TRBV19; d_call: NA; clone_size: NA; j_call: TRBJ2-7; cdr3_nt: TGTGCCAGTAGTATAAAACTGAGCTCCTACGAGCAGTACTTC; cdr3_aa: CASSIKLSSYEQYF
v_call: TRBV6-2/TRBV6-3; d_call: NA; clone_size: NA; j_call: TRBJ1-1; cdr3_nt: TGTGCCAGCAGCTACTCGGGAGGGCAGGACACTGAAGCTTTCTTT; cdr3_aa: CASSYSGGQDTEAFF
v_call: TRBV2; d_call: NA; clone_size: NA; j_call: TRBJ2-5; cdr3_nt: TGTGCCAGCAGTAGGGAGGAGTCCCAAGAGACCCAGTACTTC; cdr3_aa: CASSREESQETQYF
v_call: TRBV6-9; d_call: NA; clone_size: NA; j_call: TRBJ2-5; cdr3_nt: TGTGCCAGCAGTCTCCCGGGGGATGAGACCCAGTACTTC; cdr3_aa: CASSLPGDETQYF
v_call: TRBV4-2; d_call: NA; clone_size: NA; j_call: TRBJ1-6; cdr3_nt: TGTGCCAGCAGCCAAGAACGGCAGGGGACGACGGGATATAGGAATTCACCCCTCCACTTT; cdr3_aa: CASSQERQGTTGYRNSPLHF
v_call: TRBV19; d_call: NA; clone_size: few; j_call: TRBJ2-7; cdr3_nt: TGTGCCAGTAGTATATGGGCAGGACCAAGCGGTTCTTACGAGCAGTACTTC; cdr3_aa: CASSIWAGPSGSYEQYF
v_call: TRBV29-1; d_call: TRBD1; clone_size: NA; j_call: TRBJ1-5; cdr3_nt: TGCAGCGTTGGGGGACAGGACAATCAGCCCCAGCATTTT; cdr3_aa: CSVGGQDNQPQHF
v_call: TRBV27; d_call: TRBD1; clone_size: NA; j_call: TRBJ1-1; cdr3_nt: TGTGCCAGCAGTTCCGGGACAGGGGGCGGGAACACTGAAGCTTTCTTT; cdr3_aa: CASSSGTGGGNTEAFF
v_call: TRBV5-3; d_call: NA; clone_size: NA; j_call: TRBJ1-5; cdr3_nt: TGTGCCAGAAGCTTGTGGTCAGGGAGGCGACAGCCCCAGCATTTT; cdr3_aa: CARSLWSGRRQPQHF
v_call: TRBV18; d_call: TRBD2; clone_size: few; j_call: TRBJ2-2; cdr3_nt: TGTGCCAGCTCACCGAGCGGGAGGGCCGGTAGGACCGGGGAGCTGTTTTTT; cdr3_aa: CASSPSGRAGRTGELFF
v_call: TRBV7-2; d_call: TRBD1; clone_size: NA; j_call: TRBJ1-4; cdr3_nt: TGTGCCAGCAGCATAAGACAGGGCTTTAATGAAAAACTGTTTTTT; cdr3_aa: CASSIRQGFNEKLFF
v_call: TRBV7-2; d_call: NA; clone_size: NA; j_call: TRBJ2-5; cdr3_nt: TGTGCCAGCAGCTTAAACCAGCGAGTAGAGACCCAGTACTTC; cdr3_aa: CASSLNQRVETQYF
v_call: TRBV3-1/TRBV3-2; d_call: TRBD2; clone_size: NA; j_call: TRBJ2-5; cdr3_nt: TGTGCCAGCAGCCCGGGGACTAGCGGGGGAGTGTGGGAGACCCAGTACTTC; cdr3_aa: CASSPGTSGGVWETQYF
v_call: TRBV18; d_call: NA; clone_size: NA; j_call: TRBJ1-5; cdr3_nt: TGTGCCAGCTCAATTCGGGATGATCAGCCCCAGCATTTT; cdr3_aa: CASSIRDDQPQHF
v_call: TRBV7-3; d_call: NA; clone_size: few; j_call: TRBJ2-2; cdr3_nt: TGTGCCAGCAGCCTCAGTCCTAACACCGGGGAGCTGTTTTTT; cdr3_aa: CASSLSPNTGELFF
v_call: TRBV5-1; d_call: NA; clone_size: NA; j_call: TRBJ2-2; cdr3_nt: TGCGCCAGCAGCTCTGGGAGCACCGGGGAGCTGTTTTTT; cdr3_aa: CASSSGSTGELFF
v_call: TRBV6-5; d_call: NA; clone_size: NA; j_call: TRBJ1-5; cdr3_nt: TGTGCCAGCAGTTACTCTGGGGCAGGTCTGGGGCCCCAGCATTTT; cdr3_aa: CASSYSGAGLGPQHF
v_call: TRBV7-2; d_call: TRBD2; clone_size: NA; j_call: TRBJ2-1; cdr3_nt: TGTGCCAGCAGCCCGTTAGCGGGGAGTTCAAACAATGAGCAGTTCTTC; cdr3_aa: CASSPLAGSSNNEQFF
v_call: TRBV29-1; d_call: NA; clone_size: NA; j_call: TRBJ1-3; cdr3_nt: TGCAGCGTTGACGACAACAGGAACACCATATATTTT; cdr3_aa: CSVDDNRNTIYF
v_call: TRBV3-1/TRBV3-2; d_call: TRBD2; clone_size: NA; j_call: TRBJ2-3; cdr3_nt: TGTGCCAGCAGCCAAGACGTGGCGGGAGAGACAGATACGCAGTATTTT; cdr3_aa: CASSQDVAGETDTQYF
v_call: TRBV2; d_call: NA; clone_size: NA; j_call: TRBJ1-6; cdr3_nt: TGTGCCAGCATGGGGGGGGCTGGATCACCCCTCCACTTT; cdr3_aa: CASMGGAGSPLHF
v_call: TRBV7-9; d_call: NA; clone_size: NA; j_call: TRBJ1-6; cdr3_nt: TGTGCCAGCAGCATCCAGGGTTGGGGTTCACCCCTCCACTTT; cdr3_aa: CASSIQGWGSPLHF
v_call: TRBV4-1; d_call: TRBD1; clone_size: NA; j_call: TRBJ2-5; cdr3_nt: TGCGCCAGCAGCCAAGAGAAGGGACAGGGCACGGTAAAGACCCAGTACTTC; cdr3_aa: CASSQEKGQGTVKTQYF
v_call: TRBV18; d_call: NA; clone_size: NA; j_call: TRBJ1-2; cdr3_nt: TGTGCCAGCTCACCAGATTCAGTCTTAGGGGTCGGCTACACCTTC; cdr3_aa: CASSPDSVLGVGYTF